The 25 T cell receptor beta chains below all came from one sample that was sequenced in a study of cytomegalovirus exposure and HLA in healthy donors. This PCR relied on a set of 60 Vbeta primers and 13 Jbeta primers. Method: immunoSEQ multiplex PCR; TCRdb's copy keeps in-frame clones and lacks some. The profile shows tens of thousands of clones, less than 80% of them singletons. The source material was PBMCs. The origin of the receptors is a middle-aged woman in good health and CMV-seropositive.

This clone was recorded once. The rearrangement uses TRBV11-3 and TRBJ2-2; D may be TRBD1 (5 bases). Trimming stripped 5 bases from V and 3 bases from J, with 10 bases between. The V gene's germline CDR1 is SGHNT and CDR2 YENEEA. This CDR3 region has 14 residues. The CDR3, as DNA: TGTGCCAGCAGCCCAATACAGGACACCGGGGAGCTGTTTTTT. Amino acids: CASSPIQDTGELFF.

The chain employs TRBV11-2 and TRBJ2-7; TRBD2 matches at 7 bases. The CDR3 is 15 amino acids. The V and J ends lost 2 bases and 0 bases, in that order; junction bases with no gene match: 4. The germline CDR1 and CDR2 sequences are SGHAT and FQNNGV. The CDR3 DNA reads TGTGCCAGCAGCTTAATGGGGGGGAGCTCCTACGAGCAGTACTTC. The encoded protein is CASSLMGGSSYEQYF.

The chain uses TRBV29-1 and TRBJ2-2; 10 bases are shared with TRBD2. The CDR3 totals 16 residues. V dropped 4 bases and J dropped 7; count of bases not matched to a gene: 12. Germline CDR1 is SQVTM and CDR2 is ANQGSEA. CDR3: CSVGRPAGGPGGELFF. In DNA form, the CDR3 reads TGCAGCGTTGGGCGACCAGCGGGGGGGCCGGGCGGGGAGCTGTTTTTT.

This chain links TRBV7-2 with TRBJ1-1; D possibly corresponds to TRBD1 (6 bases). Trimming took off 5 bases at V and 5 bases at J, with 15 bases between the two ends. CDR3 size: 14 residues. The V gene's germline CDR1 is SGHTA and CDR2 FQGNSA. CDR3 sequence reads: CASSRGGRGTEAFF. For the CDR3, the DNA is TGTGCCAGCAGCCGAGGGGGAAGGGGGACTGAAGCTTTCTTT.

The table lists this clone with a few counts. V and J are TRBV7-9 and TRBJ2-5; 7 positions agree with TRBD1. The CDR3 has 15 residues. V lost 0 bases to trimming and J lost 5 bases; unmatched junction nucleotides: 6. The germline CDR1 and CDR2 sequences are SEHNR and FQNEAQ (reference sequence). The CDR3 loop is CASSLAKGGVETQYF. In DNA form, the CDR3 reads TGTGCCAGCAGCTTAGCGAAAGGGGGCGTTGAGACCCAGTACTTC.

V and J are TRBV15 and TRBJ2-7; 9 bases align to TRBD1. Germline CDR1 reads LNHNV; CDR2 reads YYDKDF (reference sequence). J gave up 6 bases and V 0 bases, and 6 bases lay outside the gene matches. The CDR3 runs to 15 residues. The CDR3: CATSREIRTGAEQYF. CDR3 coding DNA: TGTGCCACCAGCAGAGAAATCAGGACAGGGGCCGAGCAGTACTTC.

The V gene is TRBV5-1, the J gene TRBJ2-5; TRBD2 matches at 10 bases. V was pared by 0 bases and J by 5 bases, with 7 bases of the junction left unmatched. Germline V lookup: CDR1 SGHRS, CDR2 YFSETQ. The CDR3 length is 16 residues. The CDR3 spells CASSLVSGGLRETQYF. CDR3 bases: TGCGCCAGCAGCTTGGTTAGCGGGGGGCTACGGGAGACCCAGTACTTC.

The chain employs TRBV5-6 and TRBJ1-1, with D unresolved. Germline-derived CDR1 and CDR2 are SGHDT and YYEEEE. This CDR3 has 12 residues. Deletions cut 3 bases from V and 1 base from J, with 4 bases between. The CDR3 is CASSSGNTEAFF. Written as DNA, the CDR3 is TGTGCCAGCAGCTCAGGGAACACTGAAGCTTTCTTT. The full variable domain, rest sourced from reference TRBV5-6 and TRBJ1-1, is DAGVTQSPTHLIKTRGQQVTLRCSPKSGHDTVSWYQQALGQGPQFIFQYYEEEERQRGNFPDRFSGHQFPNYSSELNVNALLLGDSALYLCASSSGNTEAFFGQGTRLTVV.

This rearrangement joins TRBV5-1 to TRBJ2-7; 7 nucleotides agree with TRBD1. The germline V gene has CDR1 SGHRS and CDR2 YFSETQ. This CDR3 comprises 17 residues. V lost 1 base to trimming and J lost 1 base; unmatched junction nucleotides: 11. CDR3 in DNA: TGCGCCAGCAGCTTGTGGGCTTCCGGGACAGTATCCTACGAGCAGTACTTC. It codes for CASSLWASGTVSYEQYF.

For the CDR3, the DNA is TGTGCCAGCAGCCCCCTTGCACAGGGACCTGGAAACACCATATATTTT. Translating gives CASSPLAQGPGNTIYF. The gene calls are TRBV4-2 and TRBJ1-3; tentatively, D is TRBD1 (6 bases). Germline V gene sequence: CDR1 LGHNA, CDR2 YNFKEQ. V dropped 4 bases and J dropped 2 bases, with 15 bases sitting between them. The CDR3 is made up of 16 amino acids.

The chain recombines TRBV19 with TRBJ2-7; possibly TRBD1 for D (6 bases). V was cut by 6 bases and J by 0 bases, with 15 bases left in between. The CDR3 extends over 15 amino acids. From germline, CDR1 is LNHDA and CDR2 SQIVND (reference sequence). The CDR3 bases are TGTGCCAGTAGCCCCCGGACAGCAAGCTCCTACGAGCAGTACTTC. It codes for CASSPRTASSYEQYF.

This clone was seen only a few times. The V call is TRBV6-6, the J call TRBJ2-7, with TRBD2 matching over 9 bases. J lost 1 base, V lost 5 bases, and 6 bases had no gene match. Germline assignment: CDR1 MNHNY and CDR2 SVGAGI (reference sequence). The CDR3 consists of 15 residues. CDR3 DNA sequence: TGTGCCAGCAGTGAGACTAGCGGACCTTCCTACGAGCAGTACTTC. Translated, it gives CASSETSGPSYEQYF.

V is TRBV2 and J is TRBJ1-1; D is possibly TRBD1 (5 bases). Germline V gene lookup returns CDR1 SNHLY and CDR2 FYNNEI. CDR3 length: 17 amino acids. Trimming removed 8 bases from V and 0 bases from J, with 22 bases in between. CDR3 DNA sequence: TGTGCCAGCCGGGGGATACGAGGGGTGACGATGAACACTGAAGCTTTCTTT. As protein: CASRGIRGVTMNTEAFF. The entire variable domain, with the rest obtained from reference TRBV2 and TRBJ1-1, is as follows: EPEVTQTPSHQVTQMGQEVILRCVPISNHLYFYWYRQILGQKVEFLVSFYNNEISEKSEIFDDQFSVERPDGSNFTLKIRSTKLEDSAMYFCASRGIRGVTMNTEAFFGQGTRLTVV.

This chain uses TRBV15 with TRBJ2-7; tentative D call: TRBD2 (6 bases). Trimming cost V 0 bases and J 5 bases, with 11 bases left between them. Germline CDR1 LNHNV, CDR2 YYDKDF (reference sequence). CDR3 length: 14 amino acids. The CDR3 region has the DNA TGTGCCACCAGCAGAGATCTAGGAGGGAACGAGCAGTACTTC. This sequence encodes CATSRDLGGNEQYF.

The chain employs TRBV15 and TRBJ1-5; D may be TRBD1 (5 bases). The CDR3 totals 15 residues. From germline, CDR1 is LNHNV and CDR2 YYDKDF (reference sequence). V lost 0 bases and J lost 6, with 12 bases in between. The CDR3, as DNA: TGTGCCACCAGCAGAGACCCAGGGAATTCTCAGCCCCAGCATTTT. This codes for CATSRDPGNSQPQHF. The complete variable domain, with remaining parts taken from reference TRBV15 and TRBJ1-5, reads DAMVIQNPRYQVTQFGKPVTLSCSQTLNHNVMYWYQQKSSQAPKLLFHYYDKDFNNEADTPDNFQSRRPNTSFCFLDIRSPGLGDTAMYLCATSRDPGNSQPQHFGDGTRLSIL.

The V call is TRBV7-9, the J call TRBJ2-5; 10 bases map to TRBD2. The trim removed 1 base at V and 0 bases at J, leaving 8 bases unmatched. Germline V gene sequence: CDR1 SEHNR, CDR2 FQNEAQ (reference sequence). The CDR3 sequence is 18 residues long. The CDR3 is CASSLEASGGPYQETQYF. Here the CDR3 DNA reads TGTGCCAGCAGCTTAGAGGCTAGCGGGGGTCCGTACCAAGAGACCCAGTACTTC. The whole variable domain, filled in from reference TRBV7-9 and TRBJ2-5, reads DTGVSQNPRHKITKRGQNVTFRCDPISEHNRLYWYRQTLGQGPEFLTYFQNEAQLEKSRLLSDRFSAERPKGSFSTLEIQRTEQGDSAMYLCASSLEASGGPYQETQYFGPGTRLLVL.

The chain employs TRBV5-1 and TRBJ2-5; unclear D gene. Germline CDR1 and CDR2: SGHRS and YFSETQ. This CDR3 region has 14 residues. V gave up 4 bases and J gave up 0 bases, with 10 bases separating them. CDR3 bases: TGCGCCAGCAGCCTTCAGGTACACCAAGAGACCCAGTACTTC. This translates into CASSLQVHQETQYF.

The table lists this clone with a few counts. This sequence joins TRBV6-5 and TRBJ1-1, with 7 bases identical to TRBD1. There are 12 residues in the CDR3. Trimming removed 6 bases from V and 5 bases from J; junction bases left unmatched: 3. From germline, CDR1 is MNHEY and CDR2 SVGAGI. CDR3: CASSTGVTEAFF. The CDR3, as DNA: TGTGCCAGCAGCACAGGGGTGACTGAAGCTTTCTTT.

This clone has just a few counts. V and J are TRBV19 and TRBJ1-1, with 7 nucleotides matching TRBD1. In germline, CDR1 is LNHDA, CDR2 SQIVND (reference sequence). The CDR3 is made up of 12 amino acids. J lost 10 bases, V lost 2 bases, and 4 bases had no gene match. This CDR3 is CASSIRGLGAFF. DNA for the CDR3: TGTGCCAGTAGTATAAGGGGGCTGGGAGCTTTCTTT.

The rearrangement uses TRBV5-1 and TRBJ1-1, with TRBD1 identical over 12 bases. CDR3 size: 16 residues. CDR1 is SGHRS, CDR2 YFSETQ, per germline. J was trimmed by 5 bases and V by 4 bases; bases with no gene match: 9. The CDR3 coding sequence is TGCGCCAGCAGCACCGGGACAGGGGGCGGGGGAACTGAAGCTTTCTTT. This codes for CASSTGTGGGGTEAFF.

V is TRBV15 and J is TRBJ2-5; TRBD2 aligns across 12 bases. Germline CDR1 is LNHNV and CDR2 is YYDKDF (reference sequence). The CDR3 covers 15 residues. The V segment lost 3 bases and the J segment 8 bases; nucleotides outside the gene matches: 7. CDR3 sequence: CATSRSTSGGPTQYF. The CDR3, as DNA: TGTGCCACCAGCAGGTCGACTAGCGGGGGCCCTACCCAGTACTTC.

The chain links TRBV5-1 to TRBJ1-6; 7 bases fit TRBD1. The germline gives CDR1 SGHRS, CDR2 YFSETQ. The CDR3 consists of 17 residues. The V and J ends lost 0 bases and 6 bases, in that order; junction bases with no gene match: 9. The CDR3 spells CASSLVRGGERNSPLHF. CDR3 nucleotides: TGCGCCAGCAGCTTGGTTCGAGGGGGCGAGCGTAATTCACCCCTCCACTTT. Drawing the rest from reference TRBV5-1 and TRBJ1-6, the complete variable domain is KAGVTQTPRYLIKTRGQQVTLSCSPISGHRSVSWYQQTPGQGLQFLFEYFSETQRNKGNFPGRFSGRQFSNSRSEMNVSTLELGDSALYLCASSLVRGGERNSPLHFGNGTRLTVT.

CDR3 in amino acids: CASSLLYYTEAFF. The CDR3 DNA reads as TGTGCCAGCAGTTTACTGTATTACACTGAAGCTTTCTTT. The V gene is TRBV27, the J gene TRBJ1-1; D ambiguous. The V gene lost 2 bases and the J gene lost 3 bases, with 7 bases spanning the gap. The germline V gene has CDR1 MNHEY and CDR2 SMNVEV (reference sequence). This CDR3 is built from 13 residues.

Only one count was recorded for this clone. The rearrangement links TRBV9 to TRBJ2-7, with 8 bases fitting TRBD1. This CDR3 region has 15 residues. J was trimmed by 5 bases and V by 0 bases; bases with no gene match: 7. The germline V gene encodes CDR1 SGDLS and CDR2 YYNGEE. CDR3 sequence (DNA): TGTGCCAGCAGCGTAGGGACAGGGCCACCTGACGAGCAGTACTTC. Translating it yields CASSVGTGPPDEQYF.

A few counts support this clone. The chain uses TRBV30 and TRBJ1-1; tentative D call: TRBD1 (5 bases). CDR1 and CDR2 (germline): GTSNPN, SVGIG (reference sequence). The germline V and J ends were trimmed by 4 bases and 1 base, with 10 bases remaining between them. The CDR3 sequence is 13 residues long. CDR3 bases: TGTGCCTGGAAGTGGACAAAGAACACTGAAGCTTTCTTT. Its protein product is CAWKWTKNTEAFF.